The next 27 T cell receptor beta chains were all read from a single sample in a study of CD8+CD57+ T cells in acquired aplastic anemia. The template for TCR beta VDJ and CDR3 sequence profiling was genomic DNA. One entry per CDR3 protein results from TCRdb running MiXCR on the reads. The repertoire includes under 250,000 distinct CDR3 sequences, approximately 50% of them detected once, and over 7.5% sits in the top ten. For sequencing, patients were chosen who had shown expansion of CD8+CD57+ cells by flow cytometry. The source material was sorted CD4+, CD8+, or CD8+CD57+ T cells (not recorded which) from PBMCs. The receptors come from a human donor with aplastic anemia.

This clonotype was counted ten times or more. V gene TRBV4-3 combines with J gene TRBJ2-3, with D unclear. V was cut by 0 bases and J by 3 bases, with 10 bases left in between. Germline V gene data show CDR1 as LGHNA and CDR2 as YSLEER. The CDR3 covers 15 residues. The CDR3 nucleotides are TGCGCCAGCAGCCAAGATTCGGCCGGAACAGATACGCAGTATTTT. It encodes CASSQDSAGTDTQYF.

Details on this clonotype: A much larger clonotype is one base distant, so this may be a read error. V usage is TRBV7-8 and J usage is TRBJ2-1; D call uncertain. This CDR3 spans 12 amino acids. Germline V gene sequence: CDR1 SGHVS, CDR2 FQNEAQ. V dropped 11 bases and J dropped 10 bases, with 18 bases sitting between them. CDR3 sequence: CARSVFGREQFF. The CDR3 DNA reads TGTGCCCGGAGTGTCTTCGGTAGAGAGCAGTTCTTC.

The chain employs TRBV20-1 and TRBJ2-5; no reliable D call. The CDR3 is 12 residues long. Trimming left V 8 bases short and J 6 bases short, with 16 bases between. The germline V gene encodes CDR1 DFQATT and CDR2 SNEGSKA (reference sequence). The chain's CDR3 is CSYSAEVKTQYF. The DNA of the CDR3 is TGCAGTTACTCGGCAGAGGTAAAGACCCAGTACTTC.

This chain uses TRBV30 with TRBJ1-2, with a possible D match to TRBD1 (6 bases). The V gene lost 4 bases and the J gene lost 8 bases, with 14 bases spanning the gap. The germline V gene encodes CDR1 GTSNPN and CDR2 SVGIG (reference sequence). The CDR3 length is 12 residues. The CDR3 loop is CAWNGQPRGYTF. Written as DNA, the CDR3 is TGTGCCTGGAACGGACAGCCTAGGGGCTACACCTTC.

CDR3 sequence (DNA): TGCGCCAGCAGCCAGAGAGGGGAGGATCAGCCCCAGCATTTT. It translates to CASSQRGEDQPQHF. V usage is TRBV5-1 and J usage is TRBJ1-5; possible D gene TRBD1, 5 bases. V gave up 4 bases and J gave up 5 bases, with 13 bases separating them. CDR3 length: 14 amino acids. Per the germline V gene, CDR1 is SGHRS and CDR2 is YFSETQ.

The chain combines TRBV5-1 with TRBJ2-2; TRBD2 might be the D (7 bases). V lost 4 bases and J 3 bases, leaving 16 bases between the germline ends. Per the germline V gene, CDR1 is SGHRS and CDR2 is YFSETQ. The CDR3 contains 16 residues. For the CDR3, the DNA is TGCGCCAGCAGCATTGGAGTAGGGGGGGACACCGGGGAGCTGTTTTTT. Residues: CASSIGVGGDTGELFF. Full variable domain (rest looked up from reference TRBV5-1 and TRBJ2-2): KAGVTQTPRYLIKTRGQQVTLSCSPISGHRSVSWYQQTPGQGLQFLFEYFSETQRNKGNFPGRFSGRQFSNSRSEMNVSTLELGDSALYLCASSIGVGGDTGELFFGEGSRLTVL.

V is TRBV19 and J is TRBJ1-5; TRBD1 might be the D (5 bases). V was shortened by 5 bases and J by 4 bases, with 15 bases between the two germline ends. The germline CDR1 and CDR2 sequences are LNHDA and SQIVND (reference sequence). This CDR3 spans 15 amino acids. CDR3 in DNA: TGTGCCAGTAGTGCCTCGGGGTGGGGGAATCAGCCCCAGCATTTT. It specifies CASSASGWGNQPQHF.

The chain recombines TRBV20-1 with TRBJ1-1; the D is unclear. The germline V and J ends were trimmed by 0 bases and 3 bases, with 14 bases remaining between them. The CDR3 has 15 residues. The germline gives CDR1 DFQATT, CDR2 SNEGSKA (reference sequence). The CDR3 sequence: CSARDRRGWDTEAFF. The DNA for the CDR3 is TGCAGTGCTAGAGATCGCAGAGGGTGGGACACTGAAGCTTTCTTT.

At least ten counts were recorded for this clonotype. This chain uses TRBV7-9 with TRBJ1-1, with D unresolved. Trimming removed 11 bases from V and 2 bases from J, with 12 bases in between. The CDR3 loop spans 12 amino acids. In germline, CDR1 is SEHNR, CDR2 FQNEAQ (reference sequence). CDR3 in amino acids: CAFLEANTEAFF. CDR3 DNA sequence: TGTGCCTTTCTGGAAGCAAACACTGAAGCTTTCTTT.

This clonotype was detected ten times or more. This sequence joins TRBV9 and TRBJ2-2; D is ambiguous. The V and J ends lost 2 bases and 6 bases respectively, with 20 bases between them. This CDR3 region has 17 residues. Germline CDR1 and CDR2: SGDLS and YYNGEE. The CDR3 loop reads CASSVLALGNLAGELFF. In nucleotides, the CDR3 is TGTGCCAGCAGCGTCTTAGCTTTGGGTAATCTTGCCGGGGAGCTGTTTTTT.

This clonotype was seen a handful of times. The chain has TRBV24-1 and TRBJ2-5; 8 bases map to TRBD1. Germline loops: CDR1 KGHDR, CDR2 SFDVKD. J lost 2 bases, V lost 12 bases, and 4 bases had no gene match. The CDR3 consists of 12 residues. The CDR3 protein is CASGTGQETQYF. Written as DNA, the CDR3 is TGTGCCTCGGGGACAGGTCAAGAGACCCAGTACTTC.

There are many counts of this clonotype. The gene calls are TRBV15 and TRBJ1-5, with TRBD1 as a possible D gene (6 bases). The CDR3 spans 16 residues. V was trimmed by 2 bases and J by 0 bases, leaving 11 bases between them. Germline CDR1 is LNHNV and CDR2 is YYDKDF (reference sequence). The CDR3 sequence: CATSRQGLLSNQPQHF. The CDR3 DNA reads TGTGCCACCAGCAGACAGGGGCTTCTTAGCAATCAGCCCCAGCATTTT. The whole variable domain, remainder taken from reference TRBV15 and TRBJ1-5, is DAMVIQNPRYQVTQFGKPVTLSCSQTLNHNVMYWYQQKSSQAPKLLFHYYDKDFNNEADTPDNFQSRRPNTSFCFLDIRSPGLGDTAMYLCATSRQGLLSNQPQHFGDGTRLSIL.

Remarks on this clonotype: A read error may account for a junction end that differs from germline. The V call is TRBV12-3 or TRBV12-4, the J call TRBJ2-1, with 12 bases fitting TRBD2. The CDR3 loop spans 14 amino acids. CDR3: CASSLAGGSDEQFF. CDR3 sequence (DNA): TGTGCCAGCAGTCTAGCGGGGGGGAGCGATGAGCAGTTCTTC.

The rearrangement links TRBV7-9 to TRBJ2-5, with a weak D call TRBD2 (6 bases). V was cut by 4 bases and J by 2 bases, with 11 bases left in between. The CDR3 totals 14 residues. Germline-derived CDR1 and CDR2 are SEHNR and FQNEAQ (reference sequence). CDR3 sequence: CASSSGTVQETQYF. The CDR3 nucleotides are TGTGCCAGCAGCTCGGGGACTGTTCAAGAGACCCAGTACTTC.

The J gene is TRBJ2-3, the V gene TRBV24-1; 12 nucleotides agree with TRBD2. V shed 3 bases, J shed 8 bases, and the junction held 5 bases outside the gene matches. The germline gives CDR1 KGHDR, CDR2 SFDVKD. The CDR3 loop spans 15 amino acids. The CDR3 DNA sequence: TGTGCCACCAGTGATGTGGGACTAGCGGGTACTACGCAGTATTTT. Its translation: CATSDVGLAGTTQYF.

This clonotype was recorded at least ten times. The CDR3 spells CASSGSGDGNEQFF. In DNA, the CDR3 is TGTGCCAGCAGCGGTTCAGGGGATGGGAATGAGCAGTTCTTC. This chain joins TRBV9 and TRBJ2-1; tentatively, D is TRBD1 (6 bases). V lost 3 bases, J lost 7 bases, and 14 bases lay in between. Germline V gene data show CDR1 as SGDLS and CDR2 as YYNGEE. The CDR3 consists of 14 residues.

This clonotype occurred once. This chain links TRBV19 with TRBJ1-2; 8 positions match TRBD1. Germline loops: CDR1 LNHDA, CDR2 SQIVND (reference sequence). The CDR3 is 14 residues long. The trim removed 4 bases at V and 5 bases at J, leaving 6 bases unmatched. The chain's CDR3 is CASSTGTGGYGYTF. The CDR3 DNA reads as TGTGCCAGTAGTACCGGGACAGGAGGGTATGGCTACACCTTC.

The chain is built from TRBV11-3 and TRBJ2-3; D unclear. There are 14 residues in the CDR3. V was trimmed by 9 bases and J by 2 bases, leaving 15 bases between them. Germline V lookup: CDR1 SGHNT, CDR2 YENEEA. CDR3 nucleotide sequence: TGTGCCAGTAGTATAAACACCCCCACAGATACGCAGTATTTT. Its protein is CASSINTPTDTQYF.

The chain uses TRBV7-3 and TRBJ2-3, with 7 bases identical to TRBD2. Germline V gives CDR1 SGHTA, CDR2 FQGTGA. The V segment lost 2 bases and the J segment 4 bases; nucleotides outside the gene matches: 3. CDR3 length: 14 amino acids. DNA of the CDR3: TGTGCCAGCAGCTTAGGCGGGAGTCCAGATACGCAGTATTTT. Translated, it gives CASSLGGSPDTQYF.

This clonotype turned up a few times. The V and J genes are TRBV30 and TRBJ2-7, with TRBD1 as a possible D gene (6 bases). CDR1 and CDR2 (germline): GTSNPN, SVGIG (reference sequence). The CDR3 is 14 residues long. V was shortened by 2 bases and J by 3 bases, with 14 bases between the two germline ends. This CDR3 is CAWSILQGSYEQYF. In DNA form, the CDR3 reads TGTGCCTGGAGTATCCTACAGGGTAGCTACGAGCAGTACTTC.

The sample holds one count of this clonotype. The chain is built from TRBV9 and TRBJ2-2, with D possibly TRBD2 on 5 matching bases. The CDR3 length is 15 residues. Looked up from germline, CDR1 is SGDLS and CDR2 is YYNGEE. The germline V and J ends were trimmed by 1 base and 4 bases, with 11 bases remaining between them. The DNA of the CDR3 is TGTGCCAGCAGCGTAAATACGGGATCCACCGGGGAGCTGTTTTTT. Translated: CASSVNTGSTGELFF. The whole variable domain, remainder taken from reference TRBV9 and TRBJ2-2, is DSGVTQTPKHLITATGQRVTLRCSPRSGDLSVYWYQQSLDQGLQFLIQYYNGEERAKGNILERFSAQQFPDLHSELNLSSLELGDSALYFCASSVNTGSTGELFFGEGSRLTVL.

The chain links TRBV6-6 to TRBJ1-1, with 8 bases that match TRBD1. CDR1 and CDR2 from the germline V gene are MNHNY and SVGAGI (reference sequence). V lost 6 bases to trimming and J lost 0 bases; unmatched junction nucleotides: 12. The CDR3 runs 17 residues. The CDR3 sequence is CASSELRTGLMNTEAFF. CDR3 bases: TGTGCCAGCAGCGAACTTCGGACAGGGCTGATGAACACTGAAGCTTTCTTT.

This clonotype was seen many times. The rearrangement joins TRBV2 to TRBJ1-1; unclear D gene. CDR3 length: 15 amino acids. The V gene lost 3 bases and the J gene lost 1 base, with 12 bases spanning the gap. Germline CDR1 SNHLY, CDR2 FYNNEI. The chain's CDR3 is CASSDSRTSNTEAFF. For the CDR3, the DNA is TGTGCCAGCAGTGATAGTCGGACGTCGAACACTGAAGCTTTCTTT.

This clonotype has ten or more counts. The genes are TRBV7-9 and TRBJ2-1; the match to TRBD2 covers 14 bases. Germline V gene data show CDR1 as SEHNR and CDR2 as FQNEAQ (reference sequence). V was clipped by 5 bases and J by 6 bases; unmatched bases: 3. There are 15 residues in the CDR3. CDR3 nucleotides: TGTGCCAGCAGCACGGGACTAGCGGGAGCCAATGAGCAGTTCTTC. As protein: CASSTGLAGANEQFF.

The sample holds many counts of this clonotype. The V and J genes are TRBV10-3 and TRBJ1-2; 8 bases line up with TRBD1. The CDR3 is made up of 14 amino acids. CDR1 and CDR2 from the germline V gene are ENHRY and SYGVKD. V lost 6 bases, J lost 4 bases, and 7 bases stayed unmatched. CDR3 in amino acids: CAISTDRATYGYTF. CDR3 in DNA: TGTGCCATCAGCACGGACAGGGCTACCTATGGCTACACCTTC.

V gene TRBV7-6 combines with J gene TRBJ2-5; D call uncertain. Germline V lookup: CDR1 SGHVS, CDR2 FNYEAQ. CDR3 length equals 13 residues. V was cut by 3 bases and J by 7 bases, with 12 bases left in between. CDR3 loop: CASSFDSTGTQYF. CDR3 DNA: TGTGCCAGCAGCTTCGACTCCACCGGGACCCAGTACTTC. The full variable domain, with the rest looked up from reference TRBV7-6 and TRBJ2-5, is GAGVSQSPRYKVTKRGQDVALRCDPISGHVSLYWYRQALGQGPEFLTYFNYEAQQDKSGLPNDRFSAERPEGSISTLTIQRTEQRDSAMYRCASSFDSTGTQYFGPGTRLLVL.

This clonotype was observed a few times. V gene TRBV10-2 combines with J gene TRBJ2-7; no definite D call. The CDR3 runs to 13 residues. Germline assignment: CDR1 WSHSY and CDR2 SAAADI. V was cut by 6 bases and J by 2 bases, with 11 bases left in between. The CDR3 DNA follows: TGCGCCAGCAGAGCAGGAGACGCCTACGAGCAGTACTTC. This translates into CASRAGDAYEQYF.